Shown below are 17 T cell receptor beta chains from a single sample sequenced in a study of neoadjuvant anti-PD-1 for oral cavity cancer. Sequencing used immunoSEQ multiplex PCR; TCRdb keeps in-frame clones, though not all of them. This sample has 15,000 or so clones, with about 68% found just once. This specimen consisted of PBMCs, obtained before nivolumab (anti-PD-1) treatment. The source is a person between 40 and 79 years old with oral cavity squamous cell carcinoma.

The chain employs TRBV27 and TRBJ1-1, with 8 bases matching TRBD1. V lost 5 bases, J lost 6 bases, and 8 bases stayed unmatched. The V gene's germline CDR1 is MNHEY and CDR2 SMNVEV (reference sequence). There are 14 residues in the CDR3. CDR3 coding DNA: TGTGCCAGCAGTCATGAGACAGGGGAGCCTGAAGCTTTCTTT. The encoded protein is CASSHETGEPEAFF.

The V call is TRBV2, the J call TRBJ2-3, with 8 bases fitting TRBD2. CDR1 is SNHLY and CDR2 is FYNNEI in the germline V gene. The CDR3 loop spans 15 amino acids. The V gene end was trimmed by 3 bases and the J gene end by 5 bases; junction bases not matched to a gene: 7. The CDR3 bases are TGTGCCAGCAGTGATTACAGCGGGAGTGGAGATACGCAGTATTTT. Residues: CASSDYSGSGDTQYF.

The V and J genes are TRBV6-5 and TRBJ2-7; 7 nucleotides match TRBD2. CDR1 and CDR2 from the germline V gene are MNHEY and SVGAGI. The CDR3 has 15 amino acids. Trimming took 6 bases from V and 2 from J; bases not matched to a gene: 10. CDR3 nucleotide sequence: TGTGCCAGCAGAATAGGGAAGCGGGATACCTACGAGCAGTACTTC. Protein sequence: CASRIGKRDTYEQYF.

This clone was recorded a few times. The chain uses TRBV7-8 and TRBJ1-2; 10 bases are shared with TRBD1. The length of the CDR3 is 14 residues. CDR1 and CDR2 from the germline V gene are SGHVS and FQNEAQ. V dropped 2 bases and J dropped 7; count of bases not matched to a gene: 4. The CDR3 DNA reads TGTGCCAGCAGCTTAATGGGACAGGGGTTTGGCTACACCTTC. This codes for CASSLMGQGFGYTF.

This chain joins TRBV6-5 and TRBJ1-2, with D perhaps TRBD1 (6 bases). V lost 6 bases and J 7 bases, leaving 21 bases between the germline ends. CDR1 is MNHEY and CDR2 is SVGAGI in the germline V gene. The CDR3 is 15 residues long. DNA for the CDR3: TGTGCCAGCAGCACCACTCCGACAGGAGGAAGTGGCTACACCTTC. Amino acids: CASSTTPTGGSGYTF.

The J gene is TRBJ1-1, the V gene TRBV30, with D unclear. CDR3 length: 15 residues. Trimming cost V 0 bases and J 3 bases, with 14 bases left between them. The germline V gene has CDR1 GTSNPN and CDR2 SVGIG (reference sequence). The CDR3 loop reads CAWSVPDRLYTEAFF. The DNA for the CDR3 is TGTGCCTGGAGTGTACCTGACCGACTGTACACTGAAGCTTTCTTT.

The chain uses TRBV20-1 and TRBJ1-5, with no clear D. Germline V gene lookup returns CDR1 DFQATT and CDR2 SNEGSKA (reference sequence). There are 11 residues in the CDR3. The V end was cut by 3 bases, the J end by 9 bases, with 9 bases between. CDR3 nucleotides: TGCAGTGCTAGCCTGGGGATGCCCCAGCATTTT. It yields the protein CSASLGMPQHF.

This clone was counted between two and nine times. This sequence joins TRBV19 and TRBJ2-7; 8 nucleotides align to TRBD1. The CDR3 is 13 residues long. V was clipped by 3 bases and J by 5 bases; unmatched bases: 3. The germline gives CDR1 LNHDA, CDR2 SQIVND (reference sequence). CDR3 bases: TGTGCCAGTAGTATGGGGACAGGTGACGAGCAGTACTTC. It specifies CASSMGTGDEQYF.

This clone occurred once. The chain recombines TRBV10-3 with TRBJ2-7; TRBD1 agrees at 8 bases. With V trimmed by 6 bases and J by 4 bases, 2 bases remained unmatched. Germline lookup yields CDR1 ENHRY and CDR2 SYGVKD. The CDR3 is 12 residues long. The DNA of the CDR3 is TGTGCCATCAGGGACAGGGTGTACGAGCAGTACTTC. Its translation: CAIRDRVYEQYF.

The chain recombines TRBV15 with TRBJ2-7; 9 positions match TRBD1. The ends lost 2 bases at V and 4 bases at J; junction bases unmatched: 3. CDR1 and CDR2 from the germline V gene are LNHNV and YYDKDF (reference sequence). The CDR3 sequence is 14 residues long. The CDR3 DNA sequence: TGTGCCACCAGCAGAAGACAGGGGGGTTACGAGCAGTACTTC. As protein: CATSRRQGGYEQYF.

This clone was seen a handful of times. This sequence joins TRBV15 and TRBJ2-2; tentatively, D is TRBD2 (6 bases). The V gene's germline CDR1 is LNHNV and CDR2 YYDKDF (reference sequence). V was clipped by 3 bases and J by 9 bases, with 8 bases between them. The CDR3 consists of 12 residues. CDR3 protein: CATSREGRELFF. CDR3 in DNA: TGTGCCACCAGCAGGGAGGGGCGGGAGCTGTTTTTT.

The chain is built from TRBV14 and TRBJ1-4, with D unresolved. Germline V gene lookup returns CDR1 SGHDN and CDR2 FVKESK. V was cut by 0 bases and J by 3 bases, with 8 bases left in between. The CDR3 has 15 amino acids. The CDR3 reads CASSQDQRSNEKLFF. Here the CDR3 DNA reads TGTGCCAGCAGCCAAGATCAGAGGTCTAATGAAAAACTGTTTTTT.

This clone was picked up a small number of times. The chain has TRBV7-6 and TRBJ1-2, with D perhaps matching TRBD1 (5 bases). Trimming took off 4 bases at V and 5 bases at J, with 11 bases between the two ends. Germline loops: CDR1 SGHVS, CDR2 FNYEAQ. The length of the CDR3 is 13 residues. The CDR3 DNA follows: TGTGCCAGCAGCTCATTCAGGGAATATGGCTACACCTTC. Translating it yields CASSSFREYGYTF.

This clone turned up a few times. The chain joins TRBV6-1 to TRBJ1-2; a weak D match, TRBD1 (5 bases). Trimming took off 6 bases at V and 8 bases at J, with 16 bases between the two ends. Germline assignment: CDR1 MNHNS and CDR2 SASEGT. The length of the CDR3 is 13 residues. Written as DNA, the CDR3 is TGTGCCAGCAGCCCCAACGGGGGGTACGGCTACACCTTC. It specifies CASSPNGGYGYTF.

J is TRBJ2-1 and V is TRBV10-1; D call uncertain. Trimming shortened V by 8 bases and J by 6 bases, and 11 bases separated the two germline ends. The CDR3 loop spans 12 amino acids. The germline CDR1 and CDR2 sequences are WNHNN and SYGVQD (reference sequence). CDR3 in amino acids: CASGANSNEQFF. The CDR3 DNA reads as TGCGCCAGCGGCGCCAACTCCAATGAGCAGTTCTTC.

This chain connects TRBV13 to TRBJ2-5; 11 nucleotides align to TRBD2. The CDR3 covers 14 residues. Germline values: CDR1 PRHDT, CDR2 FYEKMQ (reference sequence). V gave up 6 bases and J gave up 5 bases; unmatched junction bases: 5. The CDR3 spells CASSLAGGGETQYF. The DNA for the CDR3 is TGTGCCAGCAGTCTAGCGGGAGGCGGGGAGACCCAGTACTTC.

The rearrangement uses TRBV5-6 and TRBJ2-1; 10 nucleotides align to TRBD2. V shed 4 bases, J shed 5 bases, and the junction held 6 bases outside the gene matches. The CDR3 is 15 residues long. CDR1 is SGHDT, CDR2 YYEEEE, per germline. CDR3 in DNA: TGTGCCAGCAGCGGAGGGACTAGCGCCCACAATGAGCAGTTCTTC. Its translation is CASSGGTSAHNEQFF. The variable domain in full, completed from reference TRBV5-6 and TRBJ2-1, reads DAGVTQSPTHLIKTRGQQVTLRCSPKSGHDTVSWYQQALGQGPQFIFQYYEEEERQRGNFPDRFSGHQFPNYSSELNVNALLLGDSALYLCASSGGTSAHNEQFFGPGTRLTVL.